This T cell receptor (beta chain) was recorded in a study of T cell responses to AZD1222 COVID-19 vaccine. Background on the study: Recipients boosted at about 4 weeks or about 12 weeks are pooled.

Germline V gives CDR1 MDHEN, CDR2 SYDVKM. This CDR3 comprises 15 residues. Unmatched junction bases numbered 3, after V lost 6 bases and J lost 1 base. The assay was immunoSEQ multiplex PCR, and TCRdb's table has in-frame clones only and misses some. The sample lists around 100,000 clones, about 87% occurring once. A word on this clone: Its target is not known. Other DNA sequences from this sample encode an identical CDR3 as well.

Study-wide results and caveats: Just a handful of people given AZD1222 tested seropositive at baseline. Reports say nearly half of spike-specific TCRs go after unmutated variant regions. Females outnumbered males among donors, who were mostly white British; clonal diversity was possibly underestimated.

The sequencing here drew on peripheral blood, taken on day 0 of AZD1222 vaccination. V usage is TRBV28 and J usage is TRBJ2-7; 13 positions match TRBD2. This receptor was taken from an adult in good health. CDR3 in DNA: TGTGCCAGCAGCCCGGGACTAGCGGGATCCTACGAGCAGTACTTC. It yields the protein CASSPGLAGSYEQYF.